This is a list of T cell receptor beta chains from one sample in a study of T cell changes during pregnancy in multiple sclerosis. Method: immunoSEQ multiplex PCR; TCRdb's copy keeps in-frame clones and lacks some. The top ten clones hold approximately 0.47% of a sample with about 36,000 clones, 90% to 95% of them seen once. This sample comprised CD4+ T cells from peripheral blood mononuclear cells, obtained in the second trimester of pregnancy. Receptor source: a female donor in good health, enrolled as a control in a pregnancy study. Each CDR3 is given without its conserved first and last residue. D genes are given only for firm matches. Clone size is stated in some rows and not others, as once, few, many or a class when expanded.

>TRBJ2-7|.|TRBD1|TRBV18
ASSTTGTGVSEQY
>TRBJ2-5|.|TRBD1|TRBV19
ASSKSWDRGHRETQY
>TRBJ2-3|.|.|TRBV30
AWSVRRGDTQY
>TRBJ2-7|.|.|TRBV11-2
ASSLVPGIRDSEQY
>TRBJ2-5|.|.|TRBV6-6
ASSYPSGVQETQY
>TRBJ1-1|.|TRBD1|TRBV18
ASSQLPGQKNTEAF
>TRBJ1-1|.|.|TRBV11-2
ASSFSGLSTEAF
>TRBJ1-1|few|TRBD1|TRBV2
ASSRDRGNFAEAF
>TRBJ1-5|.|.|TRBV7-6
ASSQNSGSNQPQH
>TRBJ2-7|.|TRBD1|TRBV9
ASSVGDRGKSYEQY
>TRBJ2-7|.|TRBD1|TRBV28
ASSLDRGAEQY
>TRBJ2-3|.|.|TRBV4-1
ASSQERTQLTDTQY
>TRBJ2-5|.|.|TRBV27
ASSFTPGGETQY
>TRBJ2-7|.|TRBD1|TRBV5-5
ASSRQGTYEQY
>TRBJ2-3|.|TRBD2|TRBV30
AWSIPLAGGDTQY
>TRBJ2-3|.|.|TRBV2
ASSVSGDTQY
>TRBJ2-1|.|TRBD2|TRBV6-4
ASSDSGLSASGRLNEQF
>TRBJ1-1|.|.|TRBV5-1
ASSFRVPGSTEAF
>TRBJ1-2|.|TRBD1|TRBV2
ASGESGQGSYGYT
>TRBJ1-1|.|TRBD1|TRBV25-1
ASSDLTGGFTEAF
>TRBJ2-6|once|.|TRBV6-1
ASSEFEGDSGANVLT
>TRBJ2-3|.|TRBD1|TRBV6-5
ASSYRGTGITDTQY
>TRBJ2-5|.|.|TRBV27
ASKGRSETQY
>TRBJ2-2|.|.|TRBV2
ASGGTYTGELF
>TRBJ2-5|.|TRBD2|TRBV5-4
ASSPRLAGQETQY